This passage covers 24 T cell receptor beta chains from one sample sequenced in a study of T cells in Graves' hyperthyroidism and ophthalmopathy. The CDR3 regions of TCR beta were amplified from RNA transcripts. With the HTBI primer set, the TCR CDR3 went through a first round of RT-PCR. TCRdb re-derived calls from the multiplex PCR reads in MiXCR, one entry per CDR3 protein. The table has a few hundred thousand distinct CDR3 sequences, roughly 15% seen once. The sample consisted of blood. The receptors derive from a woman between 40 and 50 years old with Graves' ophthalmopathy.

This clonotype was detected many times. The chain is built from TRBV20-1 and TRBJ1-1; D gene uncertain. CDR1 and CDR2 from the germline V gene are DFQATT and SNEGSKA (reference sequence). Trimming removed 1 base from V and 1 base from J, with 10 bases in between. The CDR3 runs to 14 residues. The CDR3 sequence: CSARGGIKNTEAFF. Here the CDR3 DNA reads TGCAGTGCTAGAGGCGGGATAAAGAACACTGAAGCTTTCTTT.

This clonotype was detected many times. This chain uses TRBV2 with TRBJ1-5; 8 bases are shared with TRBD1. Germline lookup yields CDR1 SNHLY and CDR2 FYNNEI. CDR3 length: 15 residues. V lost 5 bases, J lost 5 bases, and 8 bases stayed unmatched. CDR3 sequence reads: CASSPRDRSHQPQHF. The CDR3 bases are TGTGCCAGCAGTCCCCGGGACAGGAGCCATCAGCCCCAGCATTTT.

This clonotype was seen repeatedly, ten times or more. The chain combines TRBV7-2 with TRBJ2-5; 7 bases agree with TRBD2. Germline V gene lookup returns CDR1 SGHTA and CDR2 FQGNSA. The CDR3 is 15 amino acids. V trimming: 5 bases; J trimming: 5 bases; junction bases outside the gene matches: 11. Written as DNA, the CDR3 is TGTGCCAGCAGCCCCGTAGCGGGCGATAGGGAGACCCAGTACTTC. As protein: CASSPVAGDRETQYF.

This clonotype was detected many times. V is TRBV2 and J is TRBJ1-2, with D possibly matching TRBD1 (5 bases). The ends were cut back, 4 bases at V and 8 bases at J, with 17 bases in the middle. Germline CDR1 and CDR2: SNHLY and FYNNEI. The length of the CDR3 is 14 residues. DNA for the CDR3: TGTGCCAGCAGTGTGGACGTGGAGTGGGACGGCTACACCTTC. Translating it yields CASSVDVEWDGYTF.

V gene TRBV30 combines with J gene TRBJ1-4; 8 nucleotides agree with TRBD1. V gave up 4 bases and J gave up 7 bases; unmatched junction bases: 8. Germline loops: CDR1 GTSNPN, CDR2 SVGIG (reference sequence). This CDR3 contains 14 residues. CDR3 loop: CAWNPTGDIEKLFF. For the CDR3, the DNA is TGTGCCTGGAACCCGACAGGGGACATTGAAAAACTGTTTTTT. Full variable domain (outside the CDR3, taken from reference TRBV30 and TRBJ1-4): SQTIHQWPATLVQPVGSPLSLECTVEGTSNPNLYWYRQAAGRGLQLLFYSVGIGQISSEVPQNLSASRPQDRQFILSSKKLLLSDSGFYLCAWNPTGDIEKLFFGSGTQLSVL.

There are many counts of this clonotype. The rearrangement joins TRBV2 to TRBJ1-4; TRBD1 agrees at 7 bases. This CDR3 is built from 15 residues. Germline V lookup: CDR1 SNHLY, CDR2 FYNNEI. Trimming at V came to 3 bases and at J to 5 bases, leaving 6 bases not matched to a gene. The DNA for the CDR3 is TGTGCCAGCAGTGATGTGGACAGGAGAAATGAAAAACTGTTTTTT. This sequence encodes CASSDVDRRNEKLFF.

Ten or more counts support this clonotype. V usage is TRBV12-3 or TRBV12-4 and J usage is TRBJ1-1; D is perhaps TRBD1 (6 bases). The CDR3 totals 14 residues. V dropped 6 bases and J dropped 0 bases, with 11 bases sitting between them. CDR3 region: CASRGQIMNTEAFF. DNA of the CDR3: TGTGCCAGCAGAGGACAGATCATGAACACTGAAGCTTTCTTT.

In its sample, this clonotype was seen many times. The J gene is TRBJ2-7, the V gene TRBV2, with D unclear. The CDR3 covers 15 residues. V was pared by 4 bases and J by 0 bases, with 13 bases between. CDR1 and CDR2 from the germline V gene are SNHLY and FYNNEI. For the CDR3, the DNA is TGTGCCAGCAGTGTGTCCCGGCTGAGCTCCTACGAGCAGTACTTC. Its translation is CASSVSRLSSYEQYF.

The chain links TRBV19 to TRBJ2-2; D tentatively fits TRBD1 or TRBD2 (7 bases each). Germline assignment: CDR1 LNHDA and CDR2 SQIVND (reference sequence). Trimming cost V 5 bases and J 6 bases, with 13 bases left between them. This CDR3 spans 14 amino acids. The CDR3 DNA sequence: TGTGCCAGTAGTCGACAGGGAGGGGCCGGGGAGCTGTTTTTT. Translating it yields CASSRQGGAGELFF.

This clonotype has a count of ten or more. The chain has TRBV14 and TRBJ2-5; 8 nucleotides agree with TRBD1. The CDR3 loop spans 16 amino acids. The germline CDR1 and CDR2 sequences are SGHDN and FVKESK. J gave up 4 bases and V 3 bases, and 10 bases lay outside the gene matches. This CDR3 is CASSQLRTGTGETQYF. CDR3 nucleotide sequence: TGTGCCAGCAGCCAGCTCCGGACAGGGACGGGAGAGACCCAGTACTTC.

This clonotype was observed many times. The chain links TRBV6-1 to TRBJ1-6, with D uncertain. CDR1 and CDR2 from the germline V gene are MNHNS and SASEGT. The CDR3 sequence is 15 residues long. The germline V and J ends were trimmed by 5 bases and 9 bases, with 17 bases remaining between them. CDR3: CASSPRVSLVSPLHF. The CDR3 DNA is TGTGCCAGCAGTCCAAGGGTCTCTCTGGTTTCACCCCTCCACTTT.

This rearrangement joins TRBV4-1 to TRBJ2-7, with D maybe TRBD2 (5 bases). Germline V gene sequence: CDR1 MGHRA, CDR2 YSYEKL. The V gene lost 2 bases and the J gene lost 6 bases, with 20 bases spanning the gap. The CDR3 runs 16 residues. DNA of the CDR3: TGCGCCAGCAGCCAACTTCTAGGGCCCGGTGCGGGCGAGCAGTACTTC. It translates to CASSQLLGPGAGEQYF.

This clonotype occurred many times. The chain has TRBV6-1 and TRBJ2-2; 7 bases align to TRBD1. The CDR3 is made up of 16 amino acids. V shed 5 bases and J 1 base; nucleotides not matched to a gene: 7. The germline V gene encodes CDR1 MNHNS and CDR2 SASEGT. The CDR3 DNA sequence: TGTGCCAGCAGTTCCCCTACAGGGGTGAACACCGGGGAGCTGTTTTTT. This sequence encodes CASSSPTGVNTGELFF.

V usage is TRBV15 and J usage is TRBJ1-1, with D maybe TRBD1 (5 bases). The CDR3 loop spans 16 amino acids. V gave up 3 bases and J gave up 6 bases, with 20 bases separating them. Germline V CDR1 and CDR2: LNHNV, YYDKDF (reference sequence). CDR3 in amino acids: CATSSDPGEGASEAFF. The CDR3 nucleotides are TGTGCCACCAGCAGCGATCCGGGGGAGGGAGCATCTGAAGCTTTCTTT. Supplemented by reference TRBV15 and TRBJ1-1, the full variable domain reads DAMVIQNPRYQVTQFGKPVTLSCSQTLNHNVMYWYQQKSSQAPKLLFHYYDKDFNNEADTPDNFQSRRPNTSFCFLDIRSPGLGDTAMYLCATSSDPGEGASEAFFGQGTRLTVV.

Note on this clonotype: Given a much more abundant clone one base away, this may be a read error. This sequence joins TRBV7-8 and TRBJ1-1, with D possibly being TRBD1 (5 bases). Germline V gene lookup returns CDR1 SGHVS and CDR2 FQNEAQ. The CDR3 sequence is 15 residues long. The CDR3 DNA is TGTGCCAGCAGCTTAGGCCGACAGAGGAACACTGAAGCTCTCTTT. Encoded protein: CASSLGRQRNTEALF.

This rearrangement joins TRBV20-1 to TRBJ2-5; 12 bases match TRBD2. The germline gives CDR1 DFQATT, CDR2 SNEGSKA (reference sequence). The CDR3 length is 13 residues. V lost 4 bases to trimming and J lost 8 bases; unmatched junction nucleotides: 5. The CDR3 sequence is CSANLAGGPTQYF. As DNA, the CDR3 is TGCAGTGCTAATCTAGCGGGGGGGCCTACCCAGTACTTC.

This clonotype was found many times. The V and J genes are TRBV2 and TRBJ1-1, with D possibly TRBD1 on 6 matching bases. Germline CDR1 is SNHLY and CDR2 is FYNNEI. The V end lost 8 bases, the J end lost 1 base, and 11 bases lay between the germline ends. The CDR3 extends over 13 amino acids. CDR3 in amino acids: CASHREGNTEAFF. The CDR3 bases are TGTGCCAGCCACAGGGAAGGGAACACTGAAGCTTTCTTT.

This clonotype was observed a handful of times. The genes are TRBV5-4 and TRBJ1-1; 9 bases are a match to TRBD1. CDR1 and CDR2 from the germline V gene are SGHNT and YYREEE (reference sequence). With 0 bases clipped from V and 8 bases from J, the junction kept 5 bases outside the gene matches. This CDR3 region has 14 residues. In DNA form, the CDR3 reads TGTGCCAGCAGCTTGGAGGGACAGGGCAGGGAAGCTTTCTTT. Translating gives CASSLEGQGREAFF.

The chain joins TRBV5-8 to TRBJ1-2; the D is unclear. The V gene's germline CDR1 is SGHTS and CDR2 YDEGEE. The length of the CDR3 is 11 residues. V lost 5 bases and J lost 8, with 10 bases in between. The CDR3 DNA is TGTGCCAGCAGTTATAGTGAAGGCTACACCTTC. Translating gives CASSYSEGYTF.

The chain joins TRBV9 to TRBJ2-1; no clear D gene. V gave up 2 bases and J gave up 7 bases, with 19 bases separating them. This CDR3 spans 16 amino acids. The germline V gene encodes CDR1 SGDLS and CDR2 YYNGEE. CDR3 DNA: TGTGCCAGCAGCGTCTCGAGATCCAACGTCCTAAATGAGCAGTTCTTC. Residues: CASSVSRSNVLNEQFF.

The chain uses TRBV11-3 and TRBJ2-7, with D hard to call. There are 13 residues in the CDR3. CDR1 and CDR2 from the germline V gene are SGHNT and YENEEA. V lost 4 bases and J 3 bases, leaving 10 bases between the germline ends. The CDR3 DNA is TGTGCCAGCAGCTCCGTACACGGCTACGAGCAGTACTTC. Its protein is CASSSVHGYEQYF.

This clonotype turned up a few times. A much larger clone lies one base from this, so it may be a read error. The V gene is TRBV11-2, the J gene TRBJ2-1; a weak D match, TRBD1 (6 bases). This CDR3 spans 14 amino acids. Looked up from germline, CDR1 is SGHAT and CDR2 is FQNNGV. CDR3 DNA sequence: TGTGCCAGCAGCTCTCCGGACAGATACAATGGGCAGTTCTTC. Residues: CASSSPDRYNGQFF.

J is TRBJ2-5 and V is TRBV20-1, with 10 nucleotides matching TRBD1. The CDR3 is 15 amino acids. V gave up 3 bases and J gave up 3 bases; unmatched junction bases: 7. From germline, CDR1 is DFQATT and CDR2 SNEGSKA (reference sequence). The CDR3 DNA follows: TGCAGTGCTAGGCGATTGGGGACAGGGGAAGAGACCCAGTACTTC. Translating gives CSARRLGTGEETQYF.

Ten or more counts support this clonotype. The genes are TRBV10-2 and TRBJ1-6; unclear D gene. This CDR3 spans 17 amino acids. The germline V and J ends were trimmed by 4 bases and 0 bases, with 13 bases remaining between them. CDR1 and CDR2 (germline): WSHSY, SAAADI. The CDR3: CASSAQQTSSYNSPLHF. CDR3 in DNA: TGCGCCAGCAGTGCCCAACAGACAAGCTCCTATAATTCACCCCTCCACTTT.